This passage covers 17 T cell receptor beta chains from one sample sequenced in a study of T cell responses to AZD1222 COVID-19 vaccine. Measured with immunoSEQ multiplex PCR; TCRdb has only the in-frame clones, and not every one. The sample holds 140,000 to 150,000 clones; approximately 83% are singletons and the top ten take roughly 8%. This sample comprised peripheral blood, obtained on day 0 of AZD1222 vaccination. The receptors derive from an adult in good health.

The chain uses TRBV7-6 and TRBJ2-3, with D perhaps matching TRBD2 (5 bases). Germline V gives CDR1 SGHVS, CDR2 FNYEAQ. The CDR3 is 15 amino acids. V was trimmed by 0 bases and J by 2 bases, leaving 9 bases between them. CDR3 sequence reads: CASSLAGSFTDTQYF. The CDR3 DNA reads TGTGCCAGCAGCTTAGCAGGGAGCTTCACAGATACGCAGTATTTT. The whole variable domain, remainder taken from reference TRBV7-6 and TRBJ2-3, is GAGVSQSPRYKVTKRGQDVALRCDPISGHVSLYWYRQALGQGPEFLTYFNYEAQQDKSGLPNDRFSAERPEGSISTLTIQRTEQRDSAMYRCASSLAGSFTDTQYFGPGTRLTVL.

This rearrangement joins TRBV5-5 to TRBJ1-3; D is undetermined. The germline gives CDR1 SGHKS, CDR2 YYEKEE (reference sequence). The CDR3 totals 17 residues. The V end was cut by 0 bases, the J end by 0 bases, with 13 bases between. The CDR3 spells CASSLAGRPSSGNTIYF. CDR3 sequence (DNA): TGTGCCAGCAGCTTGGCCGGGCGGCCGAGCTCTGGAAACACCATATATTTT.

The chain couples TRBV7-8 to TRBJ2-3; 8 positions agree with TRBD2. Unmatched junction bases numbered 0, after V lost 0 bases and J lost 1 base. This CDR3 comprises 15 residues. Germline lookup yields CDR1 SGHVS and CDR2 FQNEAQ. This CDR3 is CASSLAAGGTDTQYF. The CDR3 DNA reads as TGTGCCAGCAGCTTAGCAGCGGGGGGCACAGATACGCAGTATTTT.

CDR3: CASSQELSAQNTEAFF. Written as DNA, the CDR3 is TGCGCCAGCAGCCAAGAACTGTCCGCGCAGAACACTGAAGCTTTCTTT. The rearrangement joins TRBV4-1 to TRBJ1-1; unclear D gene. The CDR3 totals 16 residues. Germline loops: CDR1 MGHRA, CDR2 YSYEKL. The V and J ends lost 0 bases and 1 base respectively, with 12 bases between them.

This chain uses TRBV12-3 or TRBV12-4 with TRBJ1-5; tentative D call: TRBD1 (6 bases). This CDR3 has 13 residues. Between the trimmed V and J ends, which lost 3 bases and 7 bases, there was a span of 10 bases. The CDR3 loop reads CASSFGGHQPQHF. The CDR3 coding sequence is TGTGCCAGCAGTTTTGGGGGGCACCAGCCCCAGCATTTT.

The chain combines TRBV7-9 with TRBJ2-3; TRBD2 matches at 7 bases. CDR3 length equals 17 residues. The V gene's germline CDR1 is SEHNR and CDR2 FQNEAQ (reference sequence). Trimming cost V 2 bases and J 0 bases; bases outside gene matches: 8. CDR3 protein: CASSLYASGTSTDTQYF. The CDR3 bases are TGTGCCAGCAGCTTATATGCTAGCGGAACTAGCACAGATACGCAGTATTTT. Based on the CDR3 plus reference TRBV7-9 and TRBJ2-3, the full variable domain is DTGVSQNPRHKITKRGQNVTFRCDPISEHNRLYWYRQTLGQGPEFLTYFQNEAQLEKSRLLSDRFSAERPKGSFSTLEIQRTEQGDSAMYLCASSLYASGTSTDTQYFGPGTRLTVL.

V and J are TRBV7-9 and TRBJ1-5, with D unclear. The CDR3 has 12 amino acids. Germline CDR1 is SEHNR and CDR2 is FQNEAQ (reference sequence). The V end lost 5 bases, the J end lost 4 bases, and 6 bases lay between the germline ends. This chain's CDR3 is CASSPPNQPQHF. CDR3 DNA: TGTGCCAGCAGCCCCCCGAATCAGCCCCAGCATTTT. The variable domain in full, with the rest retrieved from reference TRBV7-9 and TRBJ1-5, is DTGVSQNPRHKITKRGQNVTFRCDPISEHNRLYWYRQTLGQGPEFLTYFQNEAQLEKSRLLSDRFSAERPKGSFSTLEIQRTEQGDSAMYLCASSPPNQPQHFGDGTRLSIL.

V gene TRBV11-2 combines with J gene TRBJ2-3; D is unresolved. The germline V and J ends were trimmed by 1 base and 11 bases, with 10 bases remaining between them. Germline values: CDR1 SGHAT, CDR2 FQNNGV. The CDR3 length is 12 residues. The CDR3 DNA reads TGTGCCAGCAGCTTAGGGTTCTCGGGGCAGTATTTT. It encodes CASSLGFSGQYF.

This chain links TRBV9 with TRBJ2-1; 8 nucleotides line up with TRBD2. CDR1 and CDR2 (germline): SGDLS, YYNGEE. V shed 5 bases, J shed 8 bases, and the junction held 12 bases outside the gene matches. This CDR3 comprises 15 residues. The CDR3 sequence: CASSRSGGPFDEQFF. CDR3 in DNA: TGTGCCAGCAGTCGATCGGGGGGGCCATTCGATGAGCAGTTCTTC.

As DNA, the CDR3 is TGTGCCAGCACCCCCTCGGGGGGCGGGGAGCTGTTTTTT. Protein product: CASTPSGGGELFF. The chain uses TRBV28 and TRBJ2-2; 7 bases map to TRBD2. V shed 7 bases and J 7 bases; nucleotides not matched to a gene: 6. The V gene's germline CDR1 is MDHEN and CDR2 SYDVKM. The CDR3 runs 13 residues.

This clone has only a few counts. The rearrangement uses TRBV11-2 and TRBJ2-7; TRBD1 matches at 9 bases. CDR1 and CDR2 (germline): SGHAT, FQNNGV. The trim removed 5 bases at V and 5 bases at J, leaving 10 bases unmatched. This CDR3 spans 15 amino acids. The CDR3 sequence is CASSRAGTGNDEQYF. The CDR3 DNA sequence: TGTGCCAGCAGCCGCGCCGGGACAGGGAACGACGAGCAGTACTTC.

The V gene is TRBV28, the J gene TRBJ1-5; D not resolved. Germline assignment: CDR1 MDHEN and CDR2 SYDVKM. The CDR3 contains 15 residues. The ends were cut back, 6 bases at V and 2 bases at J, with 14 bases in the middle. The CDR3 sequence is CASSPPGPGNQPQHF. The CDR3 nucleotides read TGTGCCAGCAGCCCGCCGGGTCCAGGCAATCAGCCCCAGCATTTT.

This clone turned up a few times. The DNA for the CDR3 is TGTGCCAGCAGCCAAGAGGCGATAGATACGCAGTATTTT. Amino acids: CASSQEAIDTQYF. The chain uses TRBV3-1 (or the pseudogene TRBV3-2) and TRBJ2-3, with D uncertain. CDR3 length: 13 residues. Trimming removed 0 bases from V and 5 bases from J, with 6 bases in between. Germline CDR1 LGHDT, CDR2 YNNKEL (reference sequence).

This clone was recorded only once. The V call is TRBV19, the J call TRBJ1-2; D might be TRBD1 (5 bases). The CDR3 spans 14 residues. V lost 5 bases and J 4 bases, leaving 14 bases between the germline ends. Germline V CDR1 and CDR2: LNHDA, SQIVND (reference sequence). The CDR3 here is CASSARLRGYGYTF. The CDR3 region has the DNA TGTGCCAGTAGTGCTAGGCTGAGGGGCTATGGCTACACCTTC.

The chain employs TRBV4-1 and TRBJ1-2; D gene uncertain. The CDR3 is 12 amino acids. Trimming shortened V by 6 bases and J by 5 bases, and 10 bases separated the two germline ends. Per the germline V gene, CDR1 is MGHRA and CDR2 is YSYEKL. The CDR3 here is CASSPLGYGYTF. The CDR3 DNA follows: TGCGCCAGCAGTCCTCTGGGGTATGGCTACACCTTC.

The chain uses TRBV5-1 and TRBJ1-3; D call uncertain. V shed 0 bases and J shed 0 bases, with 4 bases lying between them. This CDR3 is built from 14 residues. The germline CDR1 and CDR2 sequences are SGHRS and YFSETQ. The CDR3 spells CASSLENSGNTIYF. In DNA, the CDR3 is TGCGCCAGCAGCTTGGAGAACTCTGGAAACACCATATATTTT.

The sample holds a few counts of this clone. The V and J genes are TRBV10-3 and TRBJ1-1; perhaps TRBD1 as D (6 bases). This CDR3 comprises 14 residues. V gave up 4 bases and J gave up 10 bases, with 19 bases separating them. The germline gives CDR1 ENHRY, CDR2 SYGVKD. The CDR3 is CAISVGDTAEVAFF. CDR3 nucleotides: TGTGCCATCAGTGTCGGGGACACGGCTGAGGTAGCTTTCTTT.